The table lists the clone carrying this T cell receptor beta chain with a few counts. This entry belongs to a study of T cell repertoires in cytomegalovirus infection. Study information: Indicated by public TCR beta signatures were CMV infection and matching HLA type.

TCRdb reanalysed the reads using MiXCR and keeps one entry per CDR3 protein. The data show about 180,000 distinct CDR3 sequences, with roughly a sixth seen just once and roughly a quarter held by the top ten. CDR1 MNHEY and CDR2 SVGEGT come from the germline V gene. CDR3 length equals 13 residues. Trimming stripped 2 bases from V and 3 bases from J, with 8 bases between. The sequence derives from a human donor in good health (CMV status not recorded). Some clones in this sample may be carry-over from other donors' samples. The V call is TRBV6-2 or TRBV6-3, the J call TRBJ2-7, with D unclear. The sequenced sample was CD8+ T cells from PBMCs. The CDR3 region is CASSYGEIYEQYF. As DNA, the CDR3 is TGTGCCAGCAGTTACGGAGAAATCTACGAGCAGTACTTC.